This is a list of T cell receptor beta chains from one sample in a study of T cell responses to AZD1222 COVID-19 vaccine. Sequencing was performed with immunoSEQ multiplex PCR; in TCRdb, only in-frame clones are kept and a portion is missing. There are about 86,000 clones in the sample; roughly 90% occur only once, and approximately 2% lies in the top ten. Specimen: peripheral blood, collected on day 0 of AZD1222 vaccination. All receptors come from an adult in good health. Both conserved end residues are trimmed from each CDR3.

J gene,V gene,CDR3 protein
TRBJ1-2,TRBV3-1/TRBV3-2,ASSQAGGNYGYT
TRBJ2-5,TRBV12-2,ASRLAAGLAGDTLD
TRBJ1-6,TRBV3-1/TRBV3-2,ASSQERVGQGKRTLH
TRBJ1-5,TRBV19,ASSSRRQGGSQPQH
TRBJ1-1,TRBV19,ASSRETGKAF
TRBJ2-3,TRBV5-8,ASSRGRVAGPDTQY
TRBJ2-3,TRBV30,AWISTDTQY
TRBJ2-3,TRBV10-1,ASSEAGITDTQY
TRBJ2-1,TRBV12-5,ASGSLGEHNNEQF
TRBJ1-5,TRBV2,ASTGRQGPNQPQH
TRBJ1-3,TRBV9,ASSLGGQVGNTIY
TRBJ1-3,TRBV30,AWSVGSYSGNTIY
TRBJ1-1,TRBV11-2,ASSPLRRTVSVEAF
TRBJ2-5,TRBV30,AWEGTVQETQY
TRBJ1-1,TRBV3-1/TRBV3-2,ASSQGDRMNTEAF
TRBJ1-2,TRBV18,ASSPRDRGRGYT
TRBJ1-5,TRBV5-5,ASRPGQGIGANQPQH
TRBJ2-5,TRBV19,ATKRAGRETQY
TRBJ2-7,TRBV6-5,ASRLTSGRHEQY
TRBJ2-7,TRBV5-8,ASSNGAGGYREEQY
TRBJ2-7,TRBV7-2,ASSHPGTGRAYEQY
TRBJ1-2,TRBV30,AWGPLTGRYNYGYT
TRBJ2-3,TRBV6-5,ATAWQGDTQY
TRBJ2-2,TRBV2,ASTRLAGYTGELF
TRBJ1-1,TRBV7-2,ASSLNGGRTEAF
TRBJ1-1,TRBV12-5,ASGNSGSSEAF
TRBJ1-2,TRBV29-1,SVTTIRRGYT
TRBJ1-6,TRBV7-2,ASSLAQGFNSPLH